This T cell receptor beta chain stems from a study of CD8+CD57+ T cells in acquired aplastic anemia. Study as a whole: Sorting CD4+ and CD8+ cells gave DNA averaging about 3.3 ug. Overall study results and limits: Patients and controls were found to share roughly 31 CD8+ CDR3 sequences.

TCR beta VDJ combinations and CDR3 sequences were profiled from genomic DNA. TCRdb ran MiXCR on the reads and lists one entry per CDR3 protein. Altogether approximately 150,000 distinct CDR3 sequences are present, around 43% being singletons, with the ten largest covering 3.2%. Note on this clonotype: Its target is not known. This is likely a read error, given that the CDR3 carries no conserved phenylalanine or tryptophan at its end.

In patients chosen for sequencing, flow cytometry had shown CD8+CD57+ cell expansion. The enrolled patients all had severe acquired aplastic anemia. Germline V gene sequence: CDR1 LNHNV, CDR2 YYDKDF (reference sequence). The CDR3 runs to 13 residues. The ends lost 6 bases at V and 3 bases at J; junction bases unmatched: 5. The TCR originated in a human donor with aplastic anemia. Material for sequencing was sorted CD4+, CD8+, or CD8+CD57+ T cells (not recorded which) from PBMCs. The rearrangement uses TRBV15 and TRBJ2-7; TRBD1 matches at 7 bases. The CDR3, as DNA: TGTGCCACCAGAAGACAGGGCGACTACGAGCAGTACCTC. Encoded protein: CATRRQGDYEQYL.